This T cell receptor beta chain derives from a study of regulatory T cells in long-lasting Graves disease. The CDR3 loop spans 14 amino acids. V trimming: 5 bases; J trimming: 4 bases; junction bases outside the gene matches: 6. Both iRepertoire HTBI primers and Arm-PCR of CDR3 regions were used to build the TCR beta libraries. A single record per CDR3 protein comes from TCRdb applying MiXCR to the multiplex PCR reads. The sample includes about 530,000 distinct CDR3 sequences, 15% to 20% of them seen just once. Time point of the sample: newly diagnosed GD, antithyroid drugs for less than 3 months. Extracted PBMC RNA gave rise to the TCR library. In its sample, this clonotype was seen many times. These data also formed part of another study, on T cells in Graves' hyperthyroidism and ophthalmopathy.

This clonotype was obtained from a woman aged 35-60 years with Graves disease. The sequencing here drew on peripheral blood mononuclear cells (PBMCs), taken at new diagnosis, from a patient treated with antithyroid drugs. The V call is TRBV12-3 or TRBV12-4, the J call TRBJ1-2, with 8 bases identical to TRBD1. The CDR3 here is CASSPDRAGYGYTF. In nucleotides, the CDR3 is TGTGCCAGCAGTCCGGACAGGGCCGGCTATGGCTACACCTTC.